A selection of T cell receptor beta chains follows, all from one sample in a study of human T cells and chemical hapten exposure. Each CDR3 protein gets one entry after TCRdb re-called the RACE reads with MiXCR. The sample has around 340,000 distinct CDR3 sequences, around 6.9% seen once. Sequenced material: whole blood, taken in connection with sensitization to the hapten diphenylcyclopropenone (DPC). Receptor source: a woman younger than 35 with alopecia areata. Some clones in this sample may be carry-over from other donors' samples. CDR3s include the opening cysteine and the closing phenylalanine or tryptophan. The D gene is left open where the match is weak. Size tells how often a clone was seen (once, few, many) or the class of an expanded clone, and some rows leave it out.

CDR3nt: TGTGCCAGCAGCTTGATCCAGGGGGTAAACGATGAGCAGTTCTTC
CDR3aa: CASSLIQGVNDEQFF
d_gene: TRBD1
abundance: many
j_gene: TRBJ2-1
v_gene: TRBV5-4

CDR3nt: TGCGCCAGCAGCCTGGGGACTAGCGGTCTCACAGATACGCAGTATTTT
CDR3aa: CASSLGTSGLTDTQYF
d_gene: TRBD2
abundance: NA
j_gene: TRBJ2-3
v_gene: TRBV5-1

CDR3nt: TGTGCCAGCAGTTTACGGGGCCCCAGCTCTGGGGCCAACGTCCTGACTTTC
CDR3aa: CASSLRGPSSGANVLTF
d_gene: NA
abundance: few
j_gene: TRBJ2-6
v_gene: TRBV12-3/TRBV12-4

CDR3nt: TGTGCCAGCAGTGAAGGTTGGGACAGACGGAATTCACCCCTCCACTTT
CDR3aa: CASSEGWDRRNSPLHF
d_gene: TRBD1
abundance: NA
j_gene: TRBJ1-6
v_gene: TRBV2

CDR3nt: TGCAGCGTTGAGGCGAACACTGAAGCTTTCTTT
CDR3aa: CSVEANTEAFF
d_gene: NA
abundance: few
j_gene: TRBJ1-1
v_gene: TRBV29-1

CDR3nt: TGCAGTGCTACACTAGCGCAGACCCCTACGCAGTATTTT
CDR3aa: CSATLAQTPTQYF
d_gene: TRBD2
abundance: many
j_gene: TRBJ2-3
v_gene: TRBV20-1

CDR3nt: TGTGCCAGCAGTTTTATGAGCCAGCCCCAGCATTTT
CDR3aa: CASSFMSQPQHF
d_gene: NA
abundance: NA
j_gene: TRBJ1-5
v_gene: TRBV12-3/TRBV12-4

CDR3nt: TGCGCCAGCAGCCTGGGACTAGCGGGCACAGATACGCAGTATTTT
CDR3aa: CASSLGLAGTDTQYF
d_gene: TRBD2
abundance: many
j_gene: TRBJ2-3
v_gene: TRBV4-3

CDR3nt: TGTGCCAGCAGCCAAGGAGACACCGCGAACACTGAAGCTTTCTTT
CDR3aa: CASSQGDTANTEAFF
d_gene: NA
abundance: many
j_gene: TRBJ1-1
v_gene: TRBV4-2

CDR3nt: TGTGCCAGCAGCCCGCGGGGGGGCGTCGATGAGCAGTTCTTC
CDR3aa: CASSPRGGVDEQFF
d_gene: TRBD2
abundance: many
j_gene: TRBJ2-1
v_gene: TRBV4-2

CDR3nt: TGTGCCAGCAGTTCACAGGGGAGCACCTATAATGAGCAGTTCTTC
CDR3aa: CASSSQGSTYNEQFF
d_gene: TRBD1
abundance: few
j_gene: TRBJ2-1
v_gene: TRBV12-3/TRBV12-4

CDR3nt: TGTGCCAGCAGTCCCGGCCCGACTGGTGGCTACACCTTC
CDR3aa: CASSPGPTGGYTF
d_gene: NA
abundance: many
j_gene: TRBJ1-2
v_gene: TRBV7-9

CDR3nt: TGCGCCAGCAGCGCGCGGAGGGATAGCGGAAATGCCAAAAACATTCAGTACTTC
CDR3aa: CASSARRDSGNAKNIQYF
d_gene: NA
abundance: NA
j_gene: TRBJ2-4
v_gene: TRBV5-1

CDR3nt: TGTGCCAGCAGCCAAGTCCGGACAGGGGCCCCACTCTCTGGAAACACCATATATTTT
CDR3aa: CASSQVRTGAPLSGNTIYF
d_gene: TRBD1
abundance: few
j_gene: TRBJ1-3
v_gene: TRBV4-2

CDR3nt: TGCGCCAGCAGCGGCGGGGCAGGAGGGGCCACTGAAGCTTTCTTT
CDR3aa: CASSGGAGGATEAFF
d_gene: NA
abundance: few
j_gene: TRBJ1-1
v_gene: TRBV5-1

CDR3nt: TGTGCCAGCAGCTTGCCCCCGACAGGAAGAAACCCCAATGAAAAACTGTTTTTT
CDR3aa: CASSLPPTGRNPNEKLFF
d_gene: NA
abundance: NA
j_gene: TRBJ1-4
v_gene: TRBV5-5